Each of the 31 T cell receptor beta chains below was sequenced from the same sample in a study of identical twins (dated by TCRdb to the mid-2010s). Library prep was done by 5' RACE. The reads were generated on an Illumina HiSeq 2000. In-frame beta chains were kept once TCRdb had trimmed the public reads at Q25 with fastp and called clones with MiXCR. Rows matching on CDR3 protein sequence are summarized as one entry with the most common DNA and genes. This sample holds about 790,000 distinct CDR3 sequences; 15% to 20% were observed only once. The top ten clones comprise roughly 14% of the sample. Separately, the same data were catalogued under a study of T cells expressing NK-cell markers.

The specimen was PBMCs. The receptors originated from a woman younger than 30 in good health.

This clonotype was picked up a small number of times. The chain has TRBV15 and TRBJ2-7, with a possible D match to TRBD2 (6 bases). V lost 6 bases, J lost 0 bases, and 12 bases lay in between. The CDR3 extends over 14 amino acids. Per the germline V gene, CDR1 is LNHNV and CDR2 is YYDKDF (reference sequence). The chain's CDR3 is CATSKGGSSYEQYF. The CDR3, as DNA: TGTGCCACCAGTAAAGGAGGGAGCTCCTACGAGCAGTACTTC.

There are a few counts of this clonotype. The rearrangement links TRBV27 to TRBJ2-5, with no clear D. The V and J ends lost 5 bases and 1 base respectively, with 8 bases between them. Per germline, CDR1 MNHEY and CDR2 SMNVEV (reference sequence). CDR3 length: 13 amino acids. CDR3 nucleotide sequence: TGTGCCAGCAGTCCACTTTTCCAAGAGACCCAGTACTTC. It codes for CASSPLFQETQYF.

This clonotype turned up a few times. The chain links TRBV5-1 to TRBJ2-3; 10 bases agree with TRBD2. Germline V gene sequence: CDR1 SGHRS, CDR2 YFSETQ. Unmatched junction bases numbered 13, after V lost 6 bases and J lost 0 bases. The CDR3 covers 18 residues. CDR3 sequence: CASKRGSGRADSTDTQYF. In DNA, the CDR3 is TGCGCCAGCAAAAGAGGAAGCGGGAGGGCTGATAGCACAGATACGCAGTATTTT.

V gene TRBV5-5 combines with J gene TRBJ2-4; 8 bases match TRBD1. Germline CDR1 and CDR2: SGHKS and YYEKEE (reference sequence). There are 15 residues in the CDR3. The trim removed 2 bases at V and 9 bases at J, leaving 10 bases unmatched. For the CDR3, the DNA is TGTGCCAGCAGCTTCCCCGAGACAGGGGTGGGCATTCAGTACTTC. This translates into CASSFPETGVGIQYF.

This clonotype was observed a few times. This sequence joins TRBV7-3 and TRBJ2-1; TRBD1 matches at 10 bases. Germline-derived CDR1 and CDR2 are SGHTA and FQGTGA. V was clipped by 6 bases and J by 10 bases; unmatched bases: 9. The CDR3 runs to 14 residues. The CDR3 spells CASSPGQGSIEQFF. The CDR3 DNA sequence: TGTGCCAGCAGTCCGGGACAGGGGTCCATAGAGCAGTTCTTC.

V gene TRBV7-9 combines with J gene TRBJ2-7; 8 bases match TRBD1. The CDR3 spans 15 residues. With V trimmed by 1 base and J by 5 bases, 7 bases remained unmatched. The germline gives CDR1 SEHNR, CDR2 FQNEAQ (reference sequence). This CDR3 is CASSLGQGMINEQYF. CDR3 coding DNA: TGTGCCAGCAGCTTAGGACAGGGGATGATCAACGAGCAGTACTTC.

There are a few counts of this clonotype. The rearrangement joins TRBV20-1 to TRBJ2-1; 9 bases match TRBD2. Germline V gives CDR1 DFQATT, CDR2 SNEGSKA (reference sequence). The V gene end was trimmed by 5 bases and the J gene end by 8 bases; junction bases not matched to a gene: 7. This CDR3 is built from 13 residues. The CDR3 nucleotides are TGCAGTGCTCGTAGGACTAGCGTTTATGAGCAGTTCTTC. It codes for CSARRTSVYEQFF.

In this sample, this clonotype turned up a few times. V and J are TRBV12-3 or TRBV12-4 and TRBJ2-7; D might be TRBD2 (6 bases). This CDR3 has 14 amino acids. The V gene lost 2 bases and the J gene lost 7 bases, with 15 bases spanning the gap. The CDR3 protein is CASSLTDGAGEQYF. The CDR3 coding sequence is TGTGCCAGCAGTTTAACGGATGGGGCGGGAGAGCAGTACTTC.

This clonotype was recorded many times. The CDR3 reads CSANQREREQYF. The CDR3 nucleotides read TGCAGTGCGAATCAGCGGGAAAGAGAGCAGTACTTC. This chain joins TRBV20-1 and TRBJ2-7, with 7 nucleotides matching TRBD2. From germline, CDR1 is DFQATT and CDR2 SNEGSKA (reference sequence). This CDR3 has 12 amino acids. With V trimmed by 6 bases and J by 7 bases, 9 bases remained unmatched.

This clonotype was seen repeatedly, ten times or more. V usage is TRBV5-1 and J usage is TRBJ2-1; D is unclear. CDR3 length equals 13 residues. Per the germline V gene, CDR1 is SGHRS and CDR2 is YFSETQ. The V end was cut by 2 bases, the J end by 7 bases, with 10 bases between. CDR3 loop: CASSLPWENEQFF. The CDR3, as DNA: TGCGCCAGCAGCTTACCGTGGGAAAATGAGCAGTTCTTC.

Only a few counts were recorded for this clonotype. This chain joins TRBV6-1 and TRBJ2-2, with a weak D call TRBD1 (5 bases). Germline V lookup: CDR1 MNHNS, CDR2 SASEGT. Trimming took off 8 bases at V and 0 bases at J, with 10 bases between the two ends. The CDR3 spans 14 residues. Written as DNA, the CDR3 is TGTGCCAGCTCCCAGGACACGAACACCGGGGAGCTGTTTTTT. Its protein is CASSQDTNTGELFF.

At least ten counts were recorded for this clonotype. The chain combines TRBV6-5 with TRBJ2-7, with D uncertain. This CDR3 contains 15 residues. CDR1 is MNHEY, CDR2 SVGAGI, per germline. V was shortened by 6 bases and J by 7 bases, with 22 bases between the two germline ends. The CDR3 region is CASRYHGNPKNEQYF. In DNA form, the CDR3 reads TGTGCCAGCAGGTATCATGGGAACCCAAAGAATGAGCAGTACTTC.

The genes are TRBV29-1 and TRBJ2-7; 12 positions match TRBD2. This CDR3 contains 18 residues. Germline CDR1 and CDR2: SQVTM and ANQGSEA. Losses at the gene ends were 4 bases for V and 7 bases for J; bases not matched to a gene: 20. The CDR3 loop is CSVGGRGMTSGSSEEQYF. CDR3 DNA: TGCAGCGTTGGTGGCAGGGGCATGACTAGCGGGAGTTCGGAAGAGCAGTACTTC.

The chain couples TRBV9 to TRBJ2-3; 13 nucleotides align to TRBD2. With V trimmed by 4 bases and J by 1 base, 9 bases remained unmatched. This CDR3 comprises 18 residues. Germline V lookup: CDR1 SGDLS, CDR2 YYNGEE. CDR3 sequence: CASSPTGTSGIGTDTQYF. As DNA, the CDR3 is TGTGCCAGCAGCCCTACCGGGACTAGCGGGATAGGCACAGATACGCAGTATTTT.

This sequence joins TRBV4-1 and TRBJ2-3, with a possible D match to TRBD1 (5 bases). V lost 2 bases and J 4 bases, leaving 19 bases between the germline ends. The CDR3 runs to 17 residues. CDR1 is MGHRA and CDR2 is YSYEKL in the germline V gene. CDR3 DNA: TGCGCCAGCAGCCAACGCTTCGACAGCTATGGCGCAGATACGCAGTATTTT. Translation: CASSQRFDSYGADTQYF.

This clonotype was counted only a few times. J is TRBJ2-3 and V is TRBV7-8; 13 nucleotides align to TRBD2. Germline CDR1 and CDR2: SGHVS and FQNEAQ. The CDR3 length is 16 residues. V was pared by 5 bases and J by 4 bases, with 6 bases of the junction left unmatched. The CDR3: CASSTTSGRAPDTQYF. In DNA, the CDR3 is TGTGCCAGCAGCACCACTAGCGGGAGGGCCCCAGATACGCAGTATTTT.

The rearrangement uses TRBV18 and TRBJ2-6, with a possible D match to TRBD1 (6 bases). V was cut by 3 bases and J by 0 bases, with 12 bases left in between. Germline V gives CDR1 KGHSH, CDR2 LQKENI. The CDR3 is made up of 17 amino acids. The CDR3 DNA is TGTGCCAGCTCACCGCAGGGACACTTCTCTGGGGCCAACGTCCTGACTTTC. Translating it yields CASSPQGHFSGANVLTF.

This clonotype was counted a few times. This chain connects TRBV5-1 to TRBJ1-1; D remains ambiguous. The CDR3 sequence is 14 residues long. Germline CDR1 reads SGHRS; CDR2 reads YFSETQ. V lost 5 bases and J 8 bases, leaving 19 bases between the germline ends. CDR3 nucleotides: TGCGCCAGCAGGTCCGGGCCTACCCCACCCGAAGCTTTCTTT. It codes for CASRSGPTPPEAFF.

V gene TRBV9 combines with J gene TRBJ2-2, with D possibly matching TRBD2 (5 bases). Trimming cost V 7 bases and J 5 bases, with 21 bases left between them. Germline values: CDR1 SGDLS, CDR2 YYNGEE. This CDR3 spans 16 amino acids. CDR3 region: CASGGLEELATGELFF. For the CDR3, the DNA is TGTGCCAGCGGCGGTTTGGAGGAATTGGCAACCGGGGAGCTGTTTTTT.

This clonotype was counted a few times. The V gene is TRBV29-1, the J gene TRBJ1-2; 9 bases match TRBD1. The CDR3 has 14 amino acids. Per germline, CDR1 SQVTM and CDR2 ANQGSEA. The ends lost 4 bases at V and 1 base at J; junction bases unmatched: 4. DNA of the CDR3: TGCAGCGTTGGGACAGGGGTGTTTAACTATGGCTACACCTTC. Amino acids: CSVGTGVFNYGYTF.

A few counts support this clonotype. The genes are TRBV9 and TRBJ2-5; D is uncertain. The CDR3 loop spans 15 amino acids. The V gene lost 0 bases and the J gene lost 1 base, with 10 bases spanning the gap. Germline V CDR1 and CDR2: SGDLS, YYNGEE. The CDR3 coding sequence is TGTGCCAGCAGCGTAGATGTTACAGCCCAAGAGACCCAGTACTTC. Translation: CASSVDVTAQETQYF. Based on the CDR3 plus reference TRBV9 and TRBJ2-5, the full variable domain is DSGVTQTPKHLITATGQRVTLRCSPRSGDLSVYWYQQSLDQGLQFLIQYYNGEERAKGNILERFSAQQFPDLHSELNLSSLELGDSALYFCASSVDVTAQETQYFGPGTRLLVL.

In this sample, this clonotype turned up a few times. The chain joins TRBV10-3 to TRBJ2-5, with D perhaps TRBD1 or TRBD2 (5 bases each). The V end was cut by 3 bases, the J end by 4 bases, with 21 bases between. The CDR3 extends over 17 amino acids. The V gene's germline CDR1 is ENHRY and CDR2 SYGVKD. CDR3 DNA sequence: TGTGCCATCAGTGACCTAATTGAGGATCGGGGCGGAGAGACCCAGTACTTC. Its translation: CAISDLIEDRGGETQYF.

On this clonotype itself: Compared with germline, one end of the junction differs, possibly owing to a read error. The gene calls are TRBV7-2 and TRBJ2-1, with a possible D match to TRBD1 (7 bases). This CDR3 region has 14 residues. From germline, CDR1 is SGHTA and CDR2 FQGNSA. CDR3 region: CASSARGAYDEQFF. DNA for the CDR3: TGTGCCAGCAGCGCCAGGGGGGCCTACGATGAGCAGTTCTTC.

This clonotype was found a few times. The CDR3 protein is CASVGRFSYNEQFF. CDR3 nucleotide sequence: TGTGCCAGCGTCGGGCGGTTCTCCTACAATGAGCAGTTCTTC. The V gene is TRBV12-3 or TRBV12-4, the J gene TRBJ2-1; D unclear. V lost 8 bases and J lost 0, with 11 bases in between. The CDR3 totals 14 residues.

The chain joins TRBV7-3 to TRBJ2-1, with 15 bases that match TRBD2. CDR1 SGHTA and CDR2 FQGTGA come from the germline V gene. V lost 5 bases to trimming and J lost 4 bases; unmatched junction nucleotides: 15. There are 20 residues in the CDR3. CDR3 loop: CASSPRTSGGVSSGYNEQFF. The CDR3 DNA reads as TGTGCCAGCAGCCCCCGGACTAGCGGGGGGGTTAGTTCAGGGTACAATGAGCAGTTCTTC. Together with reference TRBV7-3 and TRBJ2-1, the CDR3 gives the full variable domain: GAGVSQTPSNKVTEKGKYVELRCDPISGHTALYWYRQSLGQGPEFLIYFQGTGAADDSGLPNDRFFAVRPEGSVSTLKIQRTERGDSAVYLCASSPRTSGGVSSGYNEQFFGPGTRLTVL.

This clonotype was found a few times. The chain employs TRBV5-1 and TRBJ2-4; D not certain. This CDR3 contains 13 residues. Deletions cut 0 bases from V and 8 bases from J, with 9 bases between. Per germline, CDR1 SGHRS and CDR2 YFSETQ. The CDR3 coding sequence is TGCGCCAGCAGCTTGGTCGGGTCGGACATTCAGTACTTC. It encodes CASSLVGSDIQYF.

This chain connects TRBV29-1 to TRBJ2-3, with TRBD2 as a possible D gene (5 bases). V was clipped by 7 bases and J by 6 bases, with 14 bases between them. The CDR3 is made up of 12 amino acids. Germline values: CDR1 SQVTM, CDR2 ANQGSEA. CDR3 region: CSGRLTGDTQYF. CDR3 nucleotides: TGCAGCGGTAGACTAACGGGGGATACGCAGTATTTT.

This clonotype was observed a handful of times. CDR3 sequence reads: CASSQEKTAASTDTQYF. CDR3 coding DNA: TGCGCCAGCAGCCAAGAAAAGACTGCTGCTAGCACAGATACGCAGTATTTT. The chain links TRBV4-1 to TRBJ2-3; D call uncertain. The length of the CDR3 is 17 residues. V lost 0 bases to trimming and J lost 0 bases, with 13 bases between them. Germline V CDR1 and CDR2: MGHRA, YSYEKL.

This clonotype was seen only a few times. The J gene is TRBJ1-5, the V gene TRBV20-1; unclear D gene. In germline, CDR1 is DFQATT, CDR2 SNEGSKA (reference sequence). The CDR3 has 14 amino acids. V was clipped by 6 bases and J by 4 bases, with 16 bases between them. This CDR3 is CSAPEQPGNQPQHF. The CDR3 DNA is TGCAGTGCGCCCGAGCAGCCGGGGAATCAGCCCCAGCATTTT.

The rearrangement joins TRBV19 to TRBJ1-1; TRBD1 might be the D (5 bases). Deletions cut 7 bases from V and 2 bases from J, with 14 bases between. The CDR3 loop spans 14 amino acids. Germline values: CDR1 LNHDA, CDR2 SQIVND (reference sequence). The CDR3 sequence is CASTLTDLNTEAFF. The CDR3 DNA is TGTGCCAGTACCCTGACAGATCTAAACACTGAAGCTTTCTTT.

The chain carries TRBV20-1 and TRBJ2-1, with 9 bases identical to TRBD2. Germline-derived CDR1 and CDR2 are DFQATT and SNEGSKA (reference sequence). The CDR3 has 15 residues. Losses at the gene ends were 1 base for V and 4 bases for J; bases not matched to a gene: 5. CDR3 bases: TGCAGTGCTAGAGGCAAGCGGGGGGCTTACAATGAGCAGTTCTTC. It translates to CSARGKRGAYNEQFF.